This TCR beta chain was sequenced during a study of blood T cell repertoires in COVID-19. For the study at large: Researchers got acute and convalescent COVID-19 samples from the United States, Italy and Spain. Sources were T cells, B-cell-depleted T cells, or PBMCs; the material itself was cDNA or gDNA.

Repertoires were generated with immunoSEQ multiplex PCR, while TCRdb's copy carries only in-frame clones and drops some. The repertoire consists of about 75,000 clones, with about nine tenths occurring once and the leading ten covering just over 2.5%. CDR3 size: 17 residues. Germline CDR1 is MNHNY and CDR2 is SVGAGI (reference sequence). Trimming took 5 bases from V and 6 from J; bases not matched to a gene: 10. The sequenced sample consisted of peripheral blood. This receptor was taken from a human donor in a cohort sampled during active COVID-19. This rearrangement joins TRBV6-6 to TRBJ2-1; 13 nucleotides agree with TRBD2. The CDR3 DNA reads as TGTGCCAGCAGTCGACCCACCACTAGCGGGGGGGCCAATGAGCAGTTCTTC. It is translated as CASSRPTTSGGANEQFF.